The 5 T cell receptor beta chains below come from one sample, sequenced in a study of OX40 agonist ivuxolimab in advanced cancers. Sequencing used immunoSEQ multiplex PCR; TCRdb keeps in-frame clones, though not all of them. The sample yields tens of thousands of clones, under 95% seen once. This specimen consisted of CD4+ or CD8+ T cells sorted from blood, obtained in a trial of the OX40 agonist ivuxolimab. The receptors shown here come from an adult with an advanced solid tumor such as melanoma, head and neck, liver or kidney cancer.

This sequence joins TRBV6-4 and TRBJ2-1, with D unresolved. CDR3 size: 13 residues. The germline V and J ends were trimmed by 2 bases and 5 bases, with 7 bases remaining between them. CDR1 and CDR2 (germline): MRHNA, SNTAGT. This CDR3 reads CASSDRTNNEQFF. CDR3 nucleotide sequence: TGTGCCAGCAGTGACCGCACCAACAATGAGCAGTTCTTC.

This rearrangement joins TRBV5-5 to TRBJ2-7; 8 nucleotides agree with TRBD1. The CDR3 runs to 14 residues. V dropped 6 bases and J dropped 0; count of bases not matched to a gene: 5. Germline CDR1 reads SGHKS; CDR2 reads YYEKEE (reference sequence). The CDR3 bases are TGTGCCAGCACCAGTGGGACAGGCTCCTACGAGCAGTACTTC. This codes for CASTSGTGSYEQYF.

The rearrangement uses TRBV28 and TRBJ2-5, with 12 bases fitting TRBD2. The CDR3 sequence is 21 residues long. The ends lost 3 bases at V and 2 bases at J; junction bases unmatched: 19. In germline, CDR1 is MDHEN, CDR2 SYDVKM. The CDR3 sequence is CASSFSLPGLAGLLGQETQYF. The DNA for the CDR3 is TGTGCCAGCAGTTTCTCTCTCCCGGGACTAGCGGGCCTCTTGGGGCAAGAGACCCAGTACTTC.

This chain connects TRBV27 to TRBJ1-1; no definite D call. The CDR3 has 16 residues. CDR1 MNHEY and CDR2 SMNVEV come from the germline V gene (reference sequence). The germline V and J ends were trimmed by 0 bases and 2 bases, with 13 bases remaining between them. The CDR3 spells CASSLSYTAENTEAFF. CDR3 bases: TGTGCCAGCAGTTTATCCTATACTGCAGAAAACACTGAAGCTTTCTTT.

The rearrangement links TRBV28 to TRBJ2-1; D unresolved. There are 16 residues in the CDR3. Germline CDR1 reads MDHEN; CDR2 reads SYDVKM. Deletions cut 1 base from V and 3 bases from J, with 13 bases between. In nucleotides, the CDR3 is TGTGCCAGCAGTTTATCTTCGTTGGATCTCTACAATGAGCAGTTCTTC. This codes for CASSLSSLDLYNEQFF.